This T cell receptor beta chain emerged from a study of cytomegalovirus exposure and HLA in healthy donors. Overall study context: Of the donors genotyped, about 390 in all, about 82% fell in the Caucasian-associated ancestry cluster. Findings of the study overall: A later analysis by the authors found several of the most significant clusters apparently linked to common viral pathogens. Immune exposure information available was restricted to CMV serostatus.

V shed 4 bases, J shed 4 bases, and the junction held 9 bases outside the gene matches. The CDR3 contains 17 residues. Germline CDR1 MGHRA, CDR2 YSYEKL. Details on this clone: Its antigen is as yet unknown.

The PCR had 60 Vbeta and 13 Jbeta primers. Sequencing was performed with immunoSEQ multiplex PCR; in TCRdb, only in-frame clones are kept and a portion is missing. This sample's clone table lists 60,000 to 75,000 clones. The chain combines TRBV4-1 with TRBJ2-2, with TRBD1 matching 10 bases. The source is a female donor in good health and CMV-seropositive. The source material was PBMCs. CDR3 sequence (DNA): TGCGCCAGCAGCCCCGATGGACAGGGGGATGGCACCGGGGAGCTGTTTTTT. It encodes CASSPDGQGDGTGELFF.